This T cell receptor beta chain was found in a study of tumour-infiltrating T cells in Burkitt lymphoma. The wider study: All epidemiological Burkitt lymphoma subtypes were represented in the cohort. Repertoire clonality predicted overall and progression-free survival. General study results and limits: Public clonotypes, several, appeared across numerous Burkitt lymphoma patients.

CDR1 is SQVTM, CDR2 ANQGSEA, per germline. The CDR3 sequence is 15 residues long. The V gene lost 6 bases and the J gene lost 0 bases, with 15 bases spanning the gap. Only in-frame clones appear in the TCRdb table, and some are missing; sequencing was by immunoSEQ multiplex PCR. Among some 1,200 clones listed, approximately 12% were seen once. With regard to this clone: As yet, its antigen is unknown. Since the CDR3 does not end with the conserved phenylalanine or tryptophan, this likely comes from a read error.

J is TRBJ1-3 and V is TRBV29-1, with D hard to call. The specimen was tumor tissue. The TCR was taken from a human donor with Burkitt lymphoma. CDR3 sequence: CSVGFDRASGNTIYV. CDR3 in DNA: TGCAGCGTGGGATTCGATCGGGCCTCTGGAAACACCATATATGTT.